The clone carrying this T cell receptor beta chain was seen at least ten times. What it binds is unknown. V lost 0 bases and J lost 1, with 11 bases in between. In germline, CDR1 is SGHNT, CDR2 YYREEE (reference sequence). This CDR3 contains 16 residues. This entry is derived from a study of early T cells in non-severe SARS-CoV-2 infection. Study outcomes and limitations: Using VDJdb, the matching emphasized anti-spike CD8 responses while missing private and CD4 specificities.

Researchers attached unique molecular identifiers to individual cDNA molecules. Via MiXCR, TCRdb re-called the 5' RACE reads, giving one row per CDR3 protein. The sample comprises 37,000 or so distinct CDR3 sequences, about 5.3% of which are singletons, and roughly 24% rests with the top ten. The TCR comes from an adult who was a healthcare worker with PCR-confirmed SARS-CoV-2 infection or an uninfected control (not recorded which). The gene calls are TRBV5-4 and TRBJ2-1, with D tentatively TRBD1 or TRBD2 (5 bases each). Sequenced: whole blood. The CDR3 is CASSLVRDPSYNEQFF. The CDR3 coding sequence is TGTGCCAGCAGCTTGGTCAGGGACCCTTCCTACAATGAGCAGTTCTTC.